This T cell receptor beta chain is from a study of cytomegalovirus exposure and HLA in healthy donors. The overall study: Earlier results showed almost 120 million unique TCR beta sequences derived from roughly 180 million T cells. General study results and limits: The records held CMV serostatus as the only immune exposure information. The presence/absence work took it that sequencing depth was about the same across donors.

In the PCR, 60 Vbeta and 13 Jbeta primers were used. The protocol was immunoSEQ multiplex PCR, while the TCRdb copy is restricted to in-frame clones and leaves out a portion. The table has some 180,000 clones, approximately 90% seen once. Turning to this clone: The target antigen is unknown.

Germline V lookup: CDR1 MNHEY, CDR2 SMNVEV (reference sequence). The CDR3 length is 14 residues. V was shortened by 6 bases and J by 4 bases, with 13 bases between the two germline ends. This chain links TRBV27 with TRBJ1-5, with a possible D match to TRBD1 (6 bases). The sample comprised PBMCs. This clonotype was obtained from a boy aged 2 to 9 in good health and CMV-seronegative. DNA of the CDR3: TGTGCCAGCAGCCGGAACAGGGTAAATCAGCCCCAGCATTTT. Encoded protein: CASSRNRVNQPQHF.